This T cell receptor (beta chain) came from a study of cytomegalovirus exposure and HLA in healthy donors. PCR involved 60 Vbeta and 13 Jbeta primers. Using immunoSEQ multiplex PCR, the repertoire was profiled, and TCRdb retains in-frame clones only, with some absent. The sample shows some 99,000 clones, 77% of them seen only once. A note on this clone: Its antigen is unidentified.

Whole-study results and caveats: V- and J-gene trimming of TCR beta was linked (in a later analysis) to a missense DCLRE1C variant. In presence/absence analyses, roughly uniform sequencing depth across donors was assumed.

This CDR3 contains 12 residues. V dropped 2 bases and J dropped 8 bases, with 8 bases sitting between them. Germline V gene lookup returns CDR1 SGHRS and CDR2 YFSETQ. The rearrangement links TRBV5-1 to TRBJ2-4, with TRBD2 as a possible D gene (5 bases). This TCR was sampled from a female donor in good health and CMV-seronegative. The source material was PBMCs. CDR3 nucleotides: TGCGCCAGCAGCTTCGGGGAAGACATTCAGTACTTC. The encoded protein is CASSFGEDIQYF. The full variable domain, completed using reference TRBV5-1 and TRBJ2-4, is KAGVTQTPRYLIKTRGQQVTLSCSPISGHRSVSWYQQTPGQGLQFLFEYFSETQRNKGNFPGRFSGRQFSNSRSEMNVSTLELGDSALYLCASSFGEDIQYFGAGTRLSVL.